Below are 22 T cell receptor beta chains sequenced from a single sample in a study of T cells in narcolepsy. Produced via immunoSEQ multiplex PCR; TCRdb's table is partial and in-frame only. The sample yields over 30,000 clones, approximately 80% seen once. The material sequenced was CD45RA- memory CD4+ T cells from PBMCs. The receptors here all came from a human donor with narcolepsy.

This chain links TRBV6-5 with TRBJ1-5, with 8 bases lining up with TRBD1. Germline CDR1 reads MNHEY; CDR2 reads SVGAGI. After removal of 4 bases from V and 7 bases from J, the junction contained 3 bases not matched to a gene. The CDR3 has 13 residues. The CDR3 loop reads CASSSDRAQPQHF. CDR3 DNA: TGTGCCAGCAGTTCGGACAGGGCACAGCCCCAGCATTTT.

The J gene is TRBJ1-2, the V gene TRBV7-2; D is perhaps TRBD1 (5 bases). This CDR3 is 14 amino acids long. V lost 7 bases to trimming and J lost 6 bases, with 18 bases between them. Germline V gives CDR1 SGHTA, CDR2 FQGNSA. CDR3 nucleotide sequence: TGTGCCAGCACCCTACGGCAGGGCCAGGATGGCTACACCTTC. Its translation: CASTLRQGQDGYTF.

This clone was counted once. The rearrangement uses TRBV14 and TRBJ2-3; D perhaps matches TRBD2 (6 bases). Deletions cut 4 bases from V and 2 bases from J, with 10 bases between. Germline loops: CDR1 SGHDN, CDR2 FVKESK. CDR3 length: 14 residues. As DNA, the CDR3 is TGTGCCAGCAGCCTCGGGACTTTCACAGATACGCAGTATTTT. Translation: CASSLGTFTDTQYF.

V usage is TRBV14 and J usage is TRBJ1-2; 8 bases line up with TRBD1. The CDR3 has 16 residues. With 3 bases clipped from V and 2 bases from J, the junction kept 8 bases outside the gene matches. Germline assignment: CDR1 SGHDN and CDR2 FVKESK. CDR3 loop: CASSHRQGTLNYGYTF. The CDR3, as DNA: TGTGCCAGCAGCCATCGACAGGGGACACTCAACTATGGCTACACCTTC. The entire variable domain, with the rest obtained from reference TRBV14 and TRBJ1-2, is as follows: EAGVTQFPSHSVIEKGQTVTLRCDPISGHDNLYWYRRVMGKEIKFLLHFVKESKQDESGMPNNRFLAERTGGTYSTLKVQPAELEDSGVYFCASSHRQGTLNYGYTFGSGTRLTVV.

J is TRBJ2-5 and V is TRBV5-5; D gene uncertain. Germline assignment: CDR1 SGHKS and CDR2 YYEKEE (reference sequence). The CDR3 sequence is 12 residues long. Trimming took 3 bases from V and 1 from J, leaving 4 bases between them. This CDR3 reads CASSWTQETQYF. For the CDR3, the DNA is TGTGCCAGCAGCTGGACCCAAGAGACCCAGTACTTC.

The gene calls are TRBV2 and TRBJ2-7; D call uncertain. Looked up from germline, CDR1 is SNHLY and CDR2 is FYNNEI. The V and J ends lost 7 bases and 3 bases respectively, with 13 bases between them. This CDR3 region has 13 residues. Here the CDR3 DNA reads TGTGCCAGCAACCGAAGGGCCAACTACGAGCAGTACTTC. It codes for CASNRRANYEQYF.

The chain combines TRBV5-4 with TRBJ1-1, with TRBD1 as a possible D gene (6 bases). Germline assignment: CDR1 SGHNT and CDR2 YYREEE (reference sequence). CDR3 length: 16 amino acids. Trimming removed 0 bases from V and 0 bases from J, with 12 bases in between. CDR3 residues: CASSLGGGIVNTEAFF. The CDR3 region has the DNA TGTGCCAGCAGCTTGGGGGGGGGCATAGTGAACACTGAAGCTTTCTTT. The full variable domain, with the rest looked up from reference TRBV5-4 and TRBJ1-1, is ETGVTQSPTHLIKTRGQQVTLRCSSQSGHNTVSWYQQALGQGPQFIFQYYREEENGRGNFPPRFSGLQFPNYSSELNVNALELDDSALYLCASSLGGGIVNTEAFFGQGTRLTVV.

The CDR3 DNA reads as TGTGCCAGCAGCATAACTTCGGCAGGGGCGGTCACCGGGGAGCTGTTTTTT. Encoded protein: CASSITSAGAVTGELFF. The V gene is TRBV9, the J gene TRBJ2-2; TRBD1 is a possible D gene (6 bases). The germline V gene encodes CDR1 SGDLS and CDR2 YYNGEE. The CDR3 runs 17 residues. Trimming stripped 4 bases from V and 4 bases from J, with 20 bases between.

The J gene is TRBJ2-3, the V gene TRBV2, with TRBD2 matching 7 bases. Germline assignment: CDR1 SNHLY and CDR2 FYNNEI. This CDR3 region has 14 residues. Trimming took 8 bases from V and 2 from J; bases not matched to a gene: 7. The DNA of the CDR3 is TGTGCCAGCCATAGCGGGCAACACACAGATACGCAGTATTTT. Encoded protein: CASHSGQHTDTQYF.

CDR3 nucleotide sequence: TGTGCCATCAGTGGAAAGGCTGGGGTAGATACGCAGTATTTT. Residues: CAISGKAGVDTQYF. The gene calls are TRBV10-3 and TRBJ2-3; no clear D. V was clipped by 4 bases and J by 5 bases, with 13 bases between them. This CDR3 is built from 14 residues. Germline V gene data show CDR1 as ENHRY and CDR2 as SYGVKD.

The J gene is TRBJ2-2, the V gene TRBV10-3, with D possibly being TRBD1 or TRBD2 (5 bases each). Deletions cut 4 bases from V and 3 bases from J, with 12 bases between. CDR1 and CDR2 from the germline V gene are ENHRY and SYGVKD. The CDR3 consists of 15 residues. The CDR3 loop reads CAISGAGRDTGELFF. The CDR3 bases are TGTGCCATCAGTGGCGCAGGGAGAGACACCGGGGAGCTGTTTTTT.

CDR3 protein: CASSLGRTDTQYF. The CDR3 region has the DNA TGCGCCAGCAGCTTGGGGCGCACAGATACGCAGTATTTT. The gene calls are TRBV5-1 and TRBJ2-3, with D hard to call. Between the trimmed V and J ends, which lost 0 bases and 1 base, there was a span of 3 bases. The CDR3 runs 13 residues. Germline CDR1 reads SGHRS; CDR2 reads YFSETQ.

In DNA, the CDR3 is TGCGCCAGCGCACTGACCCTTAATGAAAAACTGTTTTTT. The encoded protein is CASALTLNEKLFF. The rearrangement links TRBV5-1 to TRBJ1-4; no definite D call. The CDR3 consists of 13 residues. Germline assignment: CDR1 SGHRS and CDR2 YFSETQ. Trimming pared 7 bases from V and 4 bases from J, leaving 11 bases between.

Written as DNA, the CDR3 is TGTGCCTGGAGTGTACAGGGTAGTAATTCACCCCTCCACTTT. Protein: CAWSVQGSNSPLHF. The V and J genes are TRBV30 and TRBJ1-6; D perhaps matches TRBD1 (6 bases). Germline V CDR1 and CDR2: GTSNPN, SVGIG (reference sequence). The CDR3 runs to 14 residues. The V gene lost 0 bases and the J gene lost 6 bases, with 9 bases spanning the gap. The full variable domain, in which reference TRBV30 and TRBJ1-6 provide the parts outside the CDR3, is SQTIHQWPATLVQPVGSPLSLECTVEGTSNPNLYWYRQAAGRGLQLLFYSVGIGQISSEVPQNLSASRPQDRQFILSSKKLLLSDSGFYLCAWSVQGSNSPLHFGNGTRLTVT.

The chain joins TRBV2 to TRBJ2-5; D remains unclear. Germline CDR1 SNHLY, CDR2 FYNNEI. Trimming cost V 3 bases and J 2 bases, with 4 bases left between them. CDR3 length: 12 residues. This chain's CDR3 is CASSDLQETQYF. In DNA form, the CDR3 reads TGTGCCAGCAGTGACTTACAAGAGACCCAGTACTTC. Full variable domain (remainder filled in from reference TRBV2 and TRBJ2-5): EPEVTQTPSHQVTQMGQEVILRCVPISNHLYFYWYRQILGQKVEFLVSFYNNEISEKSEIFDDQFSVERPDGSNFTLKIRSTKLEDSAMYFCASSDLQETQYFGPGTRLLVL.

The rearrangement joins TRBV30 to TRBJ1-1; 7 bases align to TRBD1. The CDR3 has 12 amino acids. J gave up 7 bases and V 7 bases, and 9 bases lay outside the gene matches. Per germline, CDR1 GTSNPN and CDR2 SVGIG (reference sequence). The DNA for the CDR3 is TGTGCCTCATTACGGGACAGAATTGAAGCTTTCTTT. Translating it yields CASLRDRIEAFF. The variable domain in full, completed from reference TRBV30 and TRBJ1-1, reads SQTIHQWPATLVQPVGSPLSLECTVEGTSNPNLYWYRQAAGRGLQLLFYSVGIGQISSEVPQNLSASRPQDRQFILSSKKLLLSDSGFYLCASLRDRIEAFFGQGTRLTVV.

This clone was seen a single time. The chain links TRBV9 to TRBJ2-5; TRBD1 is a possible D gene (5 bases). Germline lookup yields CDR1 SGDLS and CDR2 YYNGEE. This CDR3 comprises 16 residues. The V end was cut by 3 bases, the J end by 5 bases, with 20 bases between. The CDR3 nucleotides read TGTGCCAGCAGCGGGGGAAGAACCCCGTGGGGCGAGACCCAGTACTTC. Protein: CASSGGRTPWGETQYF.

The CDR3 loop reads CASSFSGQSGMGGAEAFF. Here the CDR3 DNA reads TGCGCCAGCAGCTTCTCCGGACAGTCGGGTATGGGGGGAGCTGAAGCTTTCTTT. The chain uses TRBV5-1 and TRBJ1-1; perhaps TRBD1 as D (6 bases). V gave up 2 bases and J gave up 6 bases, with 26 bases separating them. The CDR3 totals 18 residues. The germline V gene has CDR1 SGHRS and CDR2 YFSETQ. Based on the CDR3 plus reference TRBV5-1 and TRBJ1-1, the full variable domain is KAGVTQTPRYLIKTRGQQVTLSCSPISGHRSVSWYQQTPGQGLQFLFEYFSETQRNKGNFPGRFSGRQFSNSRSEMNVSTLELGDSALYLCASSFSGQSGMGGAEAFFGQGTRLTVV.

The chain couples TRBV11-2 to TRBJ2-1, with D perhaps assigned TRBD1 or TRBD2 (5 bases each). Looked up from germline, CDR1 is SGHAT and CDR2 is FQNNGV. The CDR3 has 16 residues. V was cut by 5 bases and J by 8 bases, with 22 bases left in between. The CDR3 protein is CASSPQQGAGRDEQFF. The CDR3, as DNA: TGTGCCAGCAGCCCTCAGCAGGGAGCAGGTCGGGATGAGCAGTTCTTC.

The CDR3 protein is CAWSQFGGYTF. The CDR3 DNA sequence: TGTGCCTGGAGTCAATTCGGGGGCTACACCTTC. The rearrangement joins TRBV30 to TRBJ1-2; no clear D gene. The CDR3 is 11 residues long. Germline loops: CDR1 GTSNPN, CDR2 SVGIG (reference sequence). Trimming removed 2 bases from V and 8 bases from J, with 9 bases in between.

Here the CDR3 reads CAWTPYDRTRGYEQYF. Here the CDR3 DNA reads TGTGCCTGGACCCCCTACGACAGGACCCGGGGGTACGAGCAGTACTTC. The chain uses TRBV30 and TRBJ2-7, with D perhaps being TRBD1 or TRBD2 (6 bases each). The length of the CDR3 is 16 residues. The germline CDR1 and CDR2 sequences are GTSNPN and SVGIG (reference sequence). Trimming left V 4 bases short and J 4 bases short, with 23 bases between.

The V gene is TRBV5-1, the J gene TRBJ2-1, with 11 nucleotides matching TRBD2. Germline CDR1 reads SGHRS; CDR2 reads YFSETQ. With 4 bases clipped from V and 5 bases from J, the junction kept 11 bases outside the gene matches. The CDR3 contains 17 residues. CDR3 loop: CASSLLVSGGADNEQFF. CDR3 sequence (DNA): TGCGCCAGCAGCCTACTGGTTAGCGGGGGGGCCGACAATGAGCAGTTCTTC. The full variable domain, its missing parts supplied by reference TRBV5-1 and TRBJ2-1, is KAGVTQTPRYLIKTRGQQVTLSCSPISGHRSVSWYQQTPGQGLQFLFEYFSETQRNKGNFPGRFSGRQFSNSRSEMNVSTLELGDSALYLCASSLLVSGGADNEQFFGPGTRLTVL.